The 9 T cell receptor beta chains listed next were all sequenced from one sample in a study of CD8+CD57+ T cells in acquired aplastic anemia. Profiling of TCR beta VDJ combinations and CDR3 sequences used genomic DNA as template. TCRdb re-called the reads with MiXCR, one entry per CDR3 protein. This table holds approximately 250,000 distinct CDR3 sequences, approximately 79% found once. Those patients picked for sequencing had displayed CD8+CD57+ cell expansion on flow cytometry. Sequenced input: sorted CD4+, CD8+, or CD8+CD57+ T cells (not recorded which) from PBMCs. These receptors were obtained from a human donor with aplastic anemia.

About this clonotype: A junction end diverges from the germline sequence, so it may reflect a read error. This chain links TRBV2 with TRBJ2-7; 7 bases match TRBD1. The CDR3 is 15 amino acids. Looked up from germline, CDR1 is SNHLY and CDR2 is FYNNEI. CDR3 in DNA: TGTGCCAGCAGTGAGCTAGGGGGCCTACTCTACGAGCAGTACTTT. It specifies CASSELGGLLYEQYF. Based on the CDR3 plus reference TRBV2 and TRBJ2-7, the full variable domain is EPEVTQTPSHQVTQMGQEVILRCVPISNHLYFYWYRQILGQKVEFLVSFYNNEISEKSEIFDDQFSVERPDGSNFTLKIRSTKLEDSAMYFCASSELGGLLYEQYFGPGTRLTVT.

The chain has TRBV5-5 and TRBJ1-6; D possibly corresponds to TRBD1 (6 bases). CDR1 is SGHKS and CDR2 is YYEKEE in the germline V gene (reference sequence). The CDR3 spans 14 residues. The V end lost 3 bases, the J end lost 10 bases, and 14 bases lay between the germline ends. CDR3 coding DNA: TGTGCCAGCAGCTCCTCACAGGGCAACTCACCCCTCCACTTT. As protein: CASSSSQGNSPLHF.

About this clonotype: One end of the junction varies from germline; a read error may be responsible. The chain couples TRBV9 to TRBJ1-2; D uncertain. This CDR3 spans 13 amino acids. In germline, CDR1 is SGDLS, CDR2 YYNGEE. CDR3 in amino acids: CASSAGIAGVYTF. CDR3 nucleotides: TGCGCCAGCAGCGCAGGCATTGCCGGTGTATATACCTTC.

This clonotype showed up just once. V usage is TRBV9 and J usage is TRBJ2-7, with 7 positions matching TRBD2. Germline V gene lookup returns CDR1 SGDLS and CDR2 YYNGEE. After removal of 3 bases from V and 2 bases from J, the junction contained 17 bases not matched to a gene. This CDR3 is built from 18 residues. CDR3 sequence reads: CASSAGPSGTDTPYEQYV. DNA for the CDR3: TGTGCCAGCAGCGCCGGGCCTAGCGGAACAGATACGCCCTACGAGCAGTACGTC.

This chain links TRBV7-8 with TRBJ1-5; TRBD1 matches at 7 bases. This CDR3 is built from 16 residues. The germline V gene encodes CDR1 SGHVS and CDR2 FQNEAQ. V shed 6 bases and J 5 bases; nucleotides not matched to a gene: 13. The CDR3 DNA sequence: TGTGCCAGCAGATCCGACGGTCCAGGGGGAGATCAGCCCCAGCATTTT. Its translation: CASRSDGPGGDQPQHF.

The J gene is TRBJ2-7, the V gene TRBV5-5, with TRBD1 matching over 8 bases. CDR3 length equals 15 residues. Germline V gene data show CDR1 as SGHKS and CDR2 as YYEKEE (reference sequence). The CDR3 sequence: CASSQDRGVPYEQYV. The CDR3 nucleotides read TGCGCCAGCAGCCAAGACAGGGGTGTCCCATACGAGCAGTACGTC.

The chain carries TRBV29-1 and TRBJ2-3; D is unresolved. Germline V gene sequence: CDR1 SQVTM, CDR2 ANQGSEA. This CDR3 spans 13 amino acids. Trimming stripped 4 bases from V and 1 base from J, with 9 bases between. CDR3 sequence (DNA): TGCAGCGTTGTCCTCGAAGGCACAGATACGCAGTATTTT. Amino acid sequence: CSVVLEGTDTQYF.

A note on this clonotype: Given the absence of the conserved phenylalanine or tryptophan at the CDR3 end, a read error is likely. The DNA is left out, because the CDR3 cannot be placed on it with certainty; the CDR3 is given as TCRdb lists it. The J gene is TRBJ1-2, the V gene TRBV7-9. The CDR3 numbers 13 amino acids, ends counted. In germline, CDR1 is SEHNR, CDR2 FQNEAQ (reference sequence). This CDR3 reads CASSPAANYGYNV.

This clonotype was recorded once. At one boundary the junction diverges from the germline segment, which might be a read error. This sequence joins TRBV9 and TRBJ2-3; D may be TRBD1 or TRBD2 (6 bases each). CDR3 size: 13 residues. The V gene's germline CDR1 is SGDLS and CDR2 YYNGEE. In DNA, the CDR3 is TGTGCCAGCGGGGACGGGGGCGAAGATACGCTTTTTTTT. Protein: CASGDGGEDTLFF.